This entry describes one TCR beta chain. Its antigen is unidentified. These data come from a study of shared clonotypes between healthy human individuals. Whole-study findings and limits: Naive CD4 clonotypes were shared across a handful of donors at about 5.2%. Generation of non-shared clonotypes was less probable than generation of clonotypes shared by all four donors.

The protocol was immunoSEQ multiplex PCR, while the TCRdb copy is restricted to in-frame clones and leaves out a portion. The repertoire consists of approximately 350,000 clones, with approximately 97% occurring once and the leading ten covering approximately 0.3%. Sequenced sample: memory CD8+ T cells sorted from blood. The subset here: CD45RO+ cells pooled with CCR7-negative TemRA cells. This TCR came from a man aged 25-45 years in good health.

The CDR3 DNA follows: TGTGCCTGCGGGAGCTCCTACGAGCAGTACTTC. Amino acids: CACGSSYEQYF. The chain couples TRBV30 to TRBJ2-7; D is perhaps TRBD2 (6 bases). The germline V gene encodes CDR1 GTSNPN and CDR2 SVGIG (reference sequence). V was cut by 6 bases and J by 0 bases, with 6 bases left in between. This CDR3 spans 11 amino acids.